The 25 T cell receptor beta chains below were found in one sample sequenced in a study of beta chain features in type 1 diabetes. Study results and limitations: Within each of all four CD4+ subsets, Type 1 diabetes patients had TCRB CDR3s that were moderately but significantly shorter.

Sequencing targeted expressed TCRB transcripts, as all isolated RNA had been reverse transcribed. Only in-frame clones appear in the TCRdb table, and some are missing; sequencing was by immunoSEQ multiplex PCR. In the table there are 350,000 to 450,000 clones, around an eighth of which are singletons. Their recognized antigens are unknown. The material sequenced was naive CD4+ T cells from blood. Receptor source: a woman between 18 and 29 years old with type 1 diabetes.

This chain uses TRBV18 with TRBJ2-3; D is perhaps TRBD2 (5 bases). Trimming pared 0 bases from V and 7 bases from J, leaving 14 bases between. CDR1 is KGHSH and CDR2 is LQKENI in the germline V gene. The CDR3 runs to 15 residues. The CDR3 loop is CASSPPSGLGNTQYF. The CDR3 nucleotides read TGTGCCAGCTCACCACCATCGGGGTTGGGAAATACGCAGTATTTT.

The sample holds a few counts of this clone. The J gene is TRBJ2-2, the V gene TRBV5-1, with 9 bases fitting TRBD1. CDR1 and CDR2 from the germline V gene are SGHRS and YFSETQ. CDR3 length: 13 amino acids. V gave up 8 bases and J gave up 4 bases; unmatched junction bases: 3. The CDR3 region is CASLQGATGELFF. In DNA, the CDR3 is TGCGCCAGTCTACAGGGGGCCACCGGGGAGCTGTTTTTT.

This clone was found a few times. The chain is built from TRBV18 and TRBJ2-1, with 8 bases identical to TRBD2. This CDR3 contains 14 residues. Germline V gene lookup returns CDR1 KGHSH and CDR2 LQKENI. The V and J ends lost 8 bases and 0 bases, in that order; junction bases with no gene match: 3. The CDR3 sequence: CASIAGPSYNEQFF. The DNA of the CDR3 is TGTGCCAGCATAGCGGGACCCTCCTACAATGAGCAGTTCTTC.

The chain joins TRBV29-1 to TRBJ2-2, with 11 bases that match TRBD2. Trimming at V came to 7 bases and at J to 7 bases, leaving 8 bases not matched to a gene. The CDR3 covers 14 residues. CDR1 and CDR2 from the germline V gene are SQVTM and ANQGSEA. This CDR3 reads CSAALAGANGELFF. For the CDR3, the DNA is TGCAGCGCCGCACTAGCGGGAGCGAACGGGGAGCTGTTTTTT.

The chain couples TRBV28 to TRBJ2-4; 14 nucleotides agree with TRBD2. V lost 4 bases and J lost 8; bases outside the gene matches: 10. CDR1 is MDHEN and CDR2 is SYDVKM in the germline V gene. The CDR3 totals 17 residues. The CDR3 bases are TGTGCCAGCAGTTCCACTTCATCGACTAGCGGGAGGGACATTCAGTACTTC. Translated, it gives CASSSTSSTSGRDIQYF.

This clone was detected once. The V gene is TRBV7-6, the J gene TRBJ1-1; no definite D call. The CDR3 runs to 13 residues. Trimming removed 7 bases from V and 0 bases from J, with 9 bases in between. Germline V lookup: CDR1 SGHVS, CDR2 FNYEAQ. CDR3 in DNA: TGTGCCAGCACCCTAATCTTGAACACTGAAGCTTTCTTT. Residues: CASTLILNTEAFF.

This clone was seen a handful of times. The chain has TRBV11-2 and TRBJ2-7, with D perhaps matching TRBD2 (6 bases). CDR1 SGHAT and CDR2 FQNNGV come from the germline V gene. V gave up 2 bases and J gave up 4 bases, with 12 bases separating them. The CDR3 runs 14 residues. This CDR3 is CASSLSRGYYEQYF. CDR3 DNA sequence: TGTGCCAGCAGCTTAAGTCGGGGGTATTACGAGCAGTACTTC.

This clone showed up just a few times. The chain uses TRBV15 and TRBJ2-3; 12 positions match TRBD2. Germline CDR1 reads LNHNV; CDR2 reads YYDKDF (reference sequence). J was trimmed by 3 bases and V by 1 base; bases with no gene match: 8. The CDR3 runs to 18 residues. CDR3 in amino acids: CATSRGPPSGGVTDTQYF. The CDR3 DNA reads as TGTGCCACCAGCAGAGGCCCCCCTAGCGGGGGGGTAACAGATACGCAGTATTTT.

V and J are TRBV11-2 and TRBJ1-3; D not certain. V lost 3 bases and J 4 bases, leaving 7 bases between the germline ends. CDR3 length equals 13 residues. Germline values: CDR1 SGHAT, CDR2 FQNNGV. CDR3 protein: CASSFSSGNTIYF. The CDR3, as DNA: TGTGCCAGCAGCTTCTCGTCCGGAAACACCATATATTTT.

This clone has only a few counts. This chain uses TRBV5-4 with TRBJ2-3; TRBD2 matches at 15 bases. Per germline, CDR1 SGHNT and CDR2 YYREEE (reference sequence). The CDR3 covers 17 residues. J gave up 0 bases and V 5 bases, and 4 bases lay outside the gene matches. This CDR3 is CASRKGTSGRSTDTQYF. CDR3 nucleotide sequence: TGTGCCAGCAGAAAGGGGACTAGCGGGAGGAGCACAGATACGCAGTATTTT.

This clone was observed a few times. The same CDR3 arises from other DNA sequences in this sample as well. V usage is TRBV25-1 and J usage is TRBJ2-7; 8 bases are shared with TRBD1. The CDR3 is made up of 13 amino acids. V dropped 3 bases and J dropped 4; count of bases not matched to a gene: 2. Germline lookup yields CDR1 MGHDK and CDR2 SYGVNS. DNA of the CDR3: TGTGCCAGCAGTGACAGGGGGCTTTACGAGCAGTACTTC. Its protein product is CASSDRGLYEQYF.

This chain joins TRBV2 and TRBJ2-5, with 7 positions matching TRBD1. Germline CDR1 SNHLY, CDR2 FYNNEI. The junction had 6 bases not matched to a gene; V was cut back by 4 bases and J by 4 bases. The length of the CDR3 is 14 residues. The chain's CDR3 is CASSALTGLETQYF. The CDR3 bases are TGTGCCAGCAGTGCCCTGACAGGGCTAGAGACCCAGTACTTC.

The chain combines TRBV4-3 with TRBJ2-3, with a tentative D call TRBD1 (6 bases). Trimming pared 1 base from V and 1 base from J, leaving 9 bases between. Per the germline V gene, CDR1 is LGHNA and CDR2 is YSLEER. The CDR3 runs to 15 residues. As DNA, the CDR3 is TGCGCCAGCAGCCAAGGGGGGCGTCGCACAGATACGCAGTATTTT. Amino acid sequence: CASSQGGRRTDTQYF.

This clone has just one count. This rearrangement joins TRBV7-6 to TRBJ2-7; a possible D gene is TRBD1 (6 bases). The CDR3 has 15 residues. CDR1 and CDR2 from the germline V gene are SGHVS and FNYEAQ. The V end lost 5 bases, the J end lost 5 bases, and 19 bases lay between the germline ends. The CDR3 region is CASSLTTRRGDEQYF. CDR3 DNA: TGTGCCAGCAGCCTCACCACTCGCAGGGGCGACGAGCAGTACTTC.

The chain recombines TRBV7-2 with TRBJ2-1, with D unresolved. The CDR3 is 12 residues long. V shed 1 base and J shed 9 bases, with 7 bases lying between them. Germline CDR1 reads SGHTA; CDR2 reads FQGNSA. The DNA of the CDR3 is TGTGCCAGCAGCTTAGTGGCAAGTGAGCAGTTCTTC. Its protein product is CASSLVASEQFF.

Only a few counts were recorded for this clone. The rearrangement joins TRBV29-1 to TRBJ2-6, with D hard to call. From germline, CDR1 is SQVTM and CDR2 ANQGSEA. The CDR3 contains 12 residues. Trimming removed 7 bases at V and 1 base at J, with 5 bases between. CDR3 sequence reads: CSAGSGANVLTF. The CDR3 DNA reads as TGCAGCGCGGGTTCTGGGGCCAACGTCCTGACTTTC.

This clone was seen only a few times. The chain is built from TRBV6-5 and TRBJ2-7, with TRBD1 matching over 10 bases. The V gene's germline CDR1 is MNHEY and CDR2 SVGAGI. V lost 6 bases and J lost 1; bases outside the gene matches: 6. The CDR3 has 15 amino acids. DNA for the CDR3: TGTGCCAGCAGACTAAGACAGGGGGCATCCTACGAGCAGTACTTC. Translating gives CASRLRQGASYEQYF.

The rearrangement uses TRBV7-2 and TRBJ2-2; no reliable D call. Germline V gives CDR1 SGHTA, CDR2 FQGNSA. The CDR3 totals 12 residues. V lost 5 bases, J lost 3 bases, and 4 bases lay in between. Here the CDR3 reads CASSQYTGELFF. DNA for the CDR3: TGTGCCAGCAGCCAGTACACCGGGGAGCTGTTTTTT. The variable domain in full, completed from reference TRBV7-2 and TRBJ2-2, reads GAGVSQSPSNKVTEKGKDVELRCDPISGHTALYWYRQSLGQGLEFLIYFQGNSAPDKSGLPSDRFSAERTGGSVSTLTIQRTQQEDSAVYLCASSQYTGELFFGEGSRLTVL.

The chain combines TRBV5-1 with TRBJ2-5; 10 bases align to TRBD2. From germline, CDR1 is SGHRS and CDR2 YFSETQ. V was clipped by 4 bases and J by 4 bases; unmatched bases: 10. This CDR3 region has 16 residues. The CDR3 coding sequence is TGCGCCAGCAGCCAATCAGCGGGGGGGCTCACAGAGACCCAGTACTTC. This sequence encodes CASSQSAGGLTETQYF. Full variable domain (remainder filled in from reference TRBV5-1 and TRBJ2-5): KAGVTQTPRYLIKTRGQQVTLSCSPISGHRSVSWYQQTPGQGLQFLFEYFSETQRNKGNFPGRFSGRQFSNSRSEMNVSTLELGDSALYLCASSQSAGGLTETQYFGPGTRLLVL.

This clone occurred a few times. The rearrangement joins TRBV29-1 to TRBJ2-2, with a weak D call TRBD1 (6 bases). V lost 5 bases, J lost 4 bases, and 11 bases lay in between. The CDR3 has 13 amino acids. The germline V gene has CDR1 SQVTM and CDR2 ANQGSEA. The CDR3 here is CSVRQDLTGELFF. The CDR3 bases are TGCAGCGTTCGACAGGACCTCACCGGGGAGCTGTTTTTT.

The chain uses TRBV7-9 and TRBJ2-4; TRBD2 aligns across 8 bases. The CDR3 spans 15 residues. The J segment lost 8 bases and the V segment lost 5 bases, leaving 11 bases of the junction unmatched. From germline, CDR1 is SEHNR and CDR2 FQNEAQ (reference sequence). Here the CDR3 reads CASSQPGLGSDIQYF. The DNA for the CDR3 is TGTGCCAGCAGCCAACCGGGACTAGGGTCCGACATTCAGTACTTC. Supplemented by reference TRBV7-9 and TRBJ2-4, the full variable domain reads DTGVSQNPRHKITKRGQNVTFRCDPISEHNRLYWYRQTLGQGPEFLTYFQNEAQLEKSRLLSDRFSAERPKGSFSTLEIQRTEQGDSAMYLCASSQPGLGSDIQYFGAGTRLSVL.

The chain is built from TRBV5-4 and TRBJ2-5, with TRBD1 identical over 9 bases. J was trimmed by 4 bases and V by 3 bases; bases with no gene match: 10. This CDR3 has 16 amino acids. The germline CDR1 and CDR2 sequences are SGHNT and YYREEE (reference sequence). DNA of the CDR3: TGTGCCAGCAGCTCCGTCCCGGGACAGGGTCCAGAGACCCAGTACTTC. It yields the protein CASSSVPGQGPETQYF.

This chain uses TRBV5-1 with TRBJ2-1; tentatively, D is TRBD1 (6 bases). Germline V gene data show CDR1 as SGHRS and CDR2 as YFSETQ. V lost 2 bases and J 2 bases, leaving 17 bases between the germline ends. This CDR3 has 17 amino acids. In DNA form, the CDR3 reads TGCGCCAGCAGCTTCAGATCTGGGACACGCACCTACAATGAGCAGTTCTTC. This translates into CASSFRSGTRTYNEQFF.

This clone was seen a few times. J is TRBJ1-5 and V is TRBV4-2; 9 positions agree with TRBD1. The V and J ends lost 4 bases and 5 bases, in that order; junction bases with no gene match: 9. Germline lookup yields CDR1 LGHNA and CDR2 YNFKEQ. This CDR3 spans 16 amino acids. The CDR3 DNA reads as TGTGCCAGCAGCCCCGGGACAGGGACCCAAGATCAGCCCCAGCATTTT. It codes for CASSPGTGTQDQPQHF.

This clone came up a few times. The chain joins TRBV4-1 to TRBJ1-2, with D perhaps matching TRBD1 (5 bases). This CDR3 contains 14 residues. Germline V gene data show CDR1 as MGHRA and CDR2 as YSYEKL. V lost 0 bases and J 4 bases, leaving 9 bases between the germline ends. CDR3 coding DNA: TGCGCCAGCAGCCAAGATCAGGGTGGCTATGGCTACACCTTC. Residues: CASSQDQGGYGYTF.